This TCR beta chain originates from a study of T cell repertoires in cytomegalovirus infection. A remark on this clonotype: Its cognate antigen is unknown.

Germline values: CDR1 LGHNA, CDR2 YSLEER. Trimming left V 4 bases short and J 5 bases short, with 29 bases between. The CDR3 spans 20 residues. TCRdb called the reads again in MiXCR, with one record for every CDR3 protein. The repertoire holds some 940,000 distinct CDR3 sequences, with 30% to 40% as singletons. The chain couples TRBV4-3 to TRBJ2-2; D ambiguous. This sequence originates from a human donor in good health (CMV status not recorded). Some clones in this sample may be carry-over from other donors' samples. Here the sequenced sample was cultured CD8+ T cells from PBMCs, taken from culture after CMV antigen stimulation. In nucleotides, the CDR3 is TGCGCCAGCAGCCGCTCCTACAGTTATCTACAGTGGGCCGGAACCGGGGAGCTGTTTTTT. Its translation: CASSRSYSYLQWAGTGELFF.